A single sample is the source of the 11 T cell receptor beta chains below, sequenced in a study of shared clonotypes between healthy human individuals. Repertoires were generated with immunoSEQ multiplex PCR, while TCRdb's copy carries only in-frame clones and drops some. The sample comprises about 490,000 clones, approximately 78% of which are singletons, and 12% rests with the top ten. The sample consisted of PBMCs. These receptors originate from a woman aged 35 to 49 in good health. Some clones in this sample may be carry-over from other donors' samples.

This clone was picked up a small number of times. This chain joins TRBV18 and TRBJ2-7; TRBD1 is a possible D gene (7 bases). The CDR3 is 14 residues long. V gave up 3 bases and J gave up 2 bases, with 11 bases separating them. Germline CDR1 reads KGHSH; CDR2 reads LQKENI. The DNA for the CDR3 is TGTGCCAGCTCACCGGGGGGACAGACCTACGAGCAGTACTTC. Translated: CASSPGGQTYEQYF. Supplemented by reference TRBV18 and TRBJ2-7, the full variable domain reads NAGVMQNPRHLVRRRGQEARLRCSPMKGHSHVYWYRQLPEEGLKFMVYLQKENIIDESGMPKERFSAEFPKEGPSILRIQQVVRGDSAAYFCASSPGGQTYEQYFGPGTRLTVT.

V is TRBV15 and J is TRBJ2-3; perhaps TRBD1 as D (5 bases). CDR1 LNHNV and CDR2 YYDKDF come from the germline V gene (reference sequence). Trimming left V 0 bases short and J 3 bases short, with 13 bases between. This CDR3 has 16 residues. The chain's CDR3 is CATSRDFAGKTDTQYF. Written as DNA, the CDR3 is TGTGCCACCAGCAGAGATTTTGCAGGGAAAACAGATACGCAGTATTTT. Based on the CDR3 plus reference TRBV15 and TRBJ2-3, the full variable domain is DAMVIQNPRYQVTQFGKPVTLSCSQTLNHNVMYWYQQKSSQAPKLLFHYYDKDFNNEADTPDNFQSRRPNTSFCFLDIRSPGLGDTAMYLCATSRDFAGKTDTQYFGPGTRLTVL.

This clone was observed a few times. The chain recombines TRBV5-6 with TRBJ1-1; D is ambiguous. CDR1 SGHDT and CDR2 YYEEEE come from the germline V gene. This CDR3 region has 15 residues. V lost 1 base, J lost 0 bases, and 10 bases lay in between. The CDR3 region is CASSLRGTLNTEAFF. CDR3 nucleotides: TGTGCCAGCAGCTTGCGGGGAACCTTGAACACTGAAGCTTTCTTT.

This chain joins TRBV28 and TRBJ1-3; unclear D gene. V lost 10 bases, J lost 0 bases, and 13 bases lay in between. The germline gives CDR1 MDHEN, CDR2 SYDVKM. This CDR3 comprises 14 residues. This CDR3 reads CATSGSVSGNTIYF. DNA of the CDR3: TGTGCCACCTCTGGGTCCGTCTCTGGAAACACCATATATTTT.

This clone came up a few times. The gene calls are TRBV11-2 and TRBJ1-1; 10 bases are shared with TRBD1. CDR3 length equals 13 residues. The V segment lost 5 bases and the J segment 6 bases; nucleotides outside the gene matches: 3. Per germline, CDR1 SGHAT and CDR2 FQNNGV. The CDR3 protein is CASSRGQGAEAFF. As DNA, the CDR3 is TGTGCCAGCAGCCGTGGACAGGGGGCTGAAGCTTTCTTT. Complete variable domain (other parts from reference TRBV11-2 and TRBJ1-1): EAGVAQSPRYKIIEKRQSVAFWCNPISGHATLYWYQQILGQGPKLLIQFQNNGVVDDSQLPKDRFSAERLKGVDSTLKIQPAKLEDSAVYLCASSRGQGAEAFFGQGTRLTVV.

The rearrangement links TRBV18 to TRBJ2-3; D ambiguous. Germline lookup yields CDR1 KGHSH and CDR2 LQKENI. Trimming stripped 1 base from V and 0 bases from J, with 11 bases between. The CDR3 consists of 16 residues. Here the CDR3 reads CASSPLEPTSTDTQYF. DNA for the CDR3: TGTGCCAGCTCACCACTTGAGCCGACGAGCACAGATACGCAGTATTTT. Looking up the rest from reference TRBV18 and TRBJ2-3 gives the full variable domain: NAGVMQNPRHLVRRRGQEARLRCSPMKGHSHVYWYRQLPEEGLKFMVYLQKENIIDESGMPKERFSAEFPKEGPSILRIQQVVRGDSAAYFCASSPLEPTSTDTQYFGPGTRLTVL.

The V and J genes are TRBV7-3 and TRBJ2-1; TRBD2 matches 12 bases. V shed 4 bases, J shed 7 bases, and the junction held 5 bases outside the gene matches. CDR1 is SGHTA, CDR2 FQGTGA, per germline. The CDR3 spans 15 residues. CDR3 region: CASSSGLAGSNEQFF. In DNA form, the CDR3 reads TGTGCCAGCAGCTCCGGACTAGCGGGGTCTAATGAGCAGTTCTTC.

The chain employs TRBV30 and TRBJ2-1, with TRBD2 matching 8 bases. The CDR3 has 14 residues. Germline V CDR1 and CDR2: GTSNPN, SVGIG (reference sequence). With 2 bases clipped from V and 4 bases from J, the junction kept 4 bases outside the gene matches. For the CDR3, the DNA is TGTGCCTGGAGTAATAGCGGGGTATACAATGAGCAGTTCTTC. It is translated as CAWSNSGVYNEQFF.

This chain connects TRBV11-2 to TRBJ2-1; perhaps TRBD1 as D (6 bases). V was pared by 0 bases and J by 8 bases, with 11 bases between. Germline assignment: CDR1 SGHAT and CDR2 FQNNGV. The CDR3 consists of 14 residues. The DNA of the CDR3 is TGTGCCAGCAGCTTAGACCCCAGGGGCTATGAGCAGTTCTTC. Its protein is CASSLDPRGYEQFF.

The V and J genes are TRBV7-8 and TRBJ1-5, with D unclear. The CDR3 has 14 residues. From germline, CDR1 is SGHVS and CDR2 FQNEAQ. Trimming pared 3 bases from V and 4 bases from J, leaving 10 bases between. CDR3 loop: CASSLQYGNQPQHF. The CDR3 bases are TGTGCCAGCAGCTTGCAGTACGGGAATCAGCCCCAGCATTTT.

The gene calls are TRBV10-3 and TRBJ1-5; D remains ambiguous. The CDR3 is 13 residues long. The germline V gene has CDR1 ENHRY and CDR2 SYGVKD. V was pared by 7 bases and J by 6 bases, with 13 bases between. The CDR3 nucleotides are TGTGCCATCACCCCATCAGAGGGTCAGCCCCAGCATTTT. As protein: CAITPSEGQPQHF.